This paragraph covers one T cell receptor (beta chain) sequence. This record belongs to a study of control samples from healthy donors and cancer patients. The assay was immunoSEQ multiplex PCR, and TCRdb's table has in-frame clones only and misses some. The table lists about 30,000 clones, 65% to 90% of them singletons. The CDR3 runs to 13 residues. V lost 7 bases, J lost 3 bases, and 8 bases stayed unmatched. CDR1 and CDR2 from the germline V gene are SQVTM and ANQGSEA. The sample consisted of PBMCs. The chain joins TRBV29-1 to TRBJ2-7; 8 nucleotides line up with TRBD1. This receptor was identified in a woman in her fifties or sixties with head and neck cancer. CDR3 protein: CSARTGSSYEQYF. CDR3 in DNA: TGCAGCGCACGGACAGGGAGCAGCTACGAGCAGTACTTC.